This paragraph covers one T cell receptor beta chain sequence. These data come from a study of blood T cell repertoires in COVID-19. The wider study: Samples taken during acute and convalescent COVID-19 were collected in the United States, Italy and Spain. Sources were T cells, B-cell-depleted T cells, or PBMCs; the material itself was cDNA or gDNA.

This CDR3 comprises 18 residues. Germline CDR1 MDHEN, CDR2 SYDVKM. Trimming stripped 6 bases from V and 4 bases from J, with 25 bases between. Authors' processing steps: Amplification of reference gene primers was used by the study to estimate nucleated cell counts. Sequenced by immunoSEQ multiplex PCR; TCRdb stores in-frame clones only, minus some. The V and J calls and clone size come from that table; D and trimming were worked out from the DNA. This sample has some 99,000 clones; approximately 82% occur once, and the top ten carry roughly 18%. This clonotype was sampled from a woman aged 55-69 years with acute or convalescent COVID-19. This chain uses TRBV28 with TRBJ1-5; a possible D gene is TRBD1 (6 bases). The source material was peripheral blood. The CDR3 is CASRNSIPGTHYNQPQHF. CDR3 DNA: TGTGCCAGCAGAAACTCCATCCCCGGGACACATTATAATCAGCCCCAGCATTTT.